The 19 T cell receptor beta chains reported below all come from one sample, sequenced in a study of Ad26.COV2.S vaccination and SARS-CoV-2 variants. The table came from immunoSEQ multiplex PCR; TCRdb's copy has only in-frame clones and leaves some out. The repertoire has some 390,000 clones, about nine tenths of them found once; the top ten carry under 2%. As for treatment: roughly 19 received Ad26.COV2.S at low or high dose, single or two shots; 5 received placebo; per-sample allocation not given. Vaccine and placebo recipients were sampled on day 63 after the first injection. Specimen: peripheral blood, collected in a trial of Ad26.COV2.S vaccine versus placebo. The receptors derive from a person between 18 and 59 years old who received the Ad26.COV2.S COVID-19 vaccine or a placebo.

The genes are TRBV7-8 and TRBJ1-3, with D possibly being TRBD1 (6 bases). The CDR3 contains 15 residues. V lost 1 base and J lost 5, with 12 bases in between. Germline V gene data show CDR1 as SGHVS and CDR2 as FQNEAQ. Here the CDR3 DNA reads TGTGCCAGCAGCTTAGGAAGGCAGGGGAGAAACACCATATATTTT. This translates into CASSLGRQGRNTIYF.

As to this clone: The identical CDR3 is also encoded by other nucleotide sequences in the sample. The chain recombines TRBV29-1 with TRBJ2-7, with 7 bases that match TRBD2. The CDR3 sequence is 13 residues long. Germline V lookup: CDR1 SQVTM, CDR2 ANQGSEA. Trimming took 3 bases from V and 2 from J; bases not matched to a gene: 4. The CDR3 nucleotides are TGCAGCGTTGAGGGGGGGGAGACCTACGAGCAGTACTTC. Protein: CSVEGGETYEQYF.

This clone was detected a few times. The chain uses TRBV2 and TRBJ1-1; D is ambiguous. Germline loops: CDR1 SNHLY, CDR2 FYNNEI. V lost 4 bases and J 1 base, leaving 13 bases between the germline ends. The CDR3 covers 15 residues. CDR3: CASSVLGRRNTEAFF. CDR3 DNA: TGTGCCAGCAGTGTTCTTGGACGGAGGAACACTGAAGCTTTCTTT.

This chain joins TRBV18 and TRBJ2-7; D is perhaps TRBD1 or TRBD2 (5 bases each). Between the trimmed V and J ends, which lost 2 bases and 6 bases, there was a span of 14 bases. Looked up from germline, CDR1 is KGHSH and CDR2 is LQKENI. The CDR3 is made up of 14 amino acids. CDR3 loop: CASSPGGPSGEQYF. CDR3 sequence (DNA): TGTGCCAGCTCACCAGGGGGACCCTCGGGCGAGCAGTACTTC.

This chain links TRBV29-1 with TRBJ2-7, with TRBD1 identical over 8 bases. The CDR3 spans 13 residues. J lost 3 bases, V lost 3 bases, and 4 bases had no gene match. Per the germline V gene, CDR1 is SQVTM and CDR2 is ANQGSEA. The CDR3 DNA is TGCAGCGTTGAGACAGGGGCGGACTACGAGCAGTACTTC. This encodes CSVETGADYEQYF.

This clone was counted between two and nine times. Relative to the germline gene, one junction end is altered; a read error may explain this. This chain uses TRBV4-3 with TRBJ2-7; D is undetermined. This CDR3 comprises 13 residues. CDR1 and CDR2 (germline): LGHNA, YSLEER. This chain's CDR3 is CASSQGQAENLNF. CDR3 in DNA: TGCGCCAGCAGCCAAGGGCAGGCAGAAAATTTGAACTTC.

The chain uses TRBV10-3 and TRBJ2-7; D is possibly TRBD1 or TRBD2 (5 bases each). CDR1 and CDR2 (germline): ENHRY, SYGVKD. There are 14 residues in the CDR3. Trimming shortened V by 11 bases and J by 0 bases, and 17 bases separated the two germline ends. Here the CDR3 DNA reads TGTGCCGGCCGGGACCCCTTAAGCTCCTACGAGCAGTACTTC. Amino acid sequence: CAGRDPLSSYEQYF.

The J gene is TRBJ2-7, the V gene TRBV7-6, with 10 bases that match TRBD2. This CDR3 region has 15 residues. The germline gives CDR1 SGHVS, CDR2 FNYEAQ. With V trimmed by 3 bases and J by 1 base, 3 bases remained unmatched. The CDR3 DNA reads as TGTGCCAGCAGCTTGGGACTAGCGATTTCCTACGAGCAGTACTTC. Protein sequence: CASSLGLAISYEQYF.

The CDR3, as DNA: TGTGCCAGCTCACTAGGGACAGAGGAGCAGTTCTTC. Protein: CASSLGTEEQFF. This chain joins TRBV18 and TRBJ2-1; 7 bases match TRBD1. Germline V gene lookup returns CDR1 KGHSH and CDR2 LQKENI. V was pared by 4 bases and J by 10 bases, with 4 bases of the junction left unmatched. This CDR3 spans 12 amino acids. Based on the CDR3 plus reference TRBV18 and TRBJ2-1, the full variable domain is NAGVMQNPRHLVRRRGQEARLRCSPMKGHSHVYWYRQLPEEGLKFMVYLQKENIIDESGMPKERFSAEFPKEGPSILRIQQVVRGDSAAYFCASSLGTEEQFFGPGTRLTVL.

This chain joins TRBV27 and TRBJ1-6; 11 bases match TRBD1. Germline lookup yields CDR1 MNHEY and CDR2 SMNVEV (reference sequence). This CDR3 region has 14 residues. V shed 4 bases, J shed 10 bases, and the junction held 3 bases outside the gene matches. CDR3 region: CASSWTGGGSPLHF. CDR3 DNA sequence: TGTGCCAGCAGTTGGACAGGGGGCGGCTCACCCCTCCACTTT.

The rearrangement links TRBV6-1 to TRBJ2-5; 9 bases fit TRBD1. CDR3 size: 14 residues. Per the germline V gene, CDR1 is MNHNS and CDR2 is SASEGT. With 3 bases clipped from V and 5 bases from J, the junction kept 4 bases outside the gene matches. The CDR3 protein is CASSEGQGHETQYF. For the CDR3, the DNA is TGTGCCAGCAGTGAGGGACAGGGTCACGAGACCCAGTACTTC.

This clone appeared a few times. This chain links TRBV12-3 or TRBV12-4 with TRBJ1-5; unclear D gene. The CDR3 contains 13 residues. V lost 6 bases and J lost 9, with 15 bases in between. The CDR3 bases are TGTGCCAGCAGCTTCGAAGACACCACGCCCCAGCATTTT. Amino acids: CASSFEDTTPQHF.

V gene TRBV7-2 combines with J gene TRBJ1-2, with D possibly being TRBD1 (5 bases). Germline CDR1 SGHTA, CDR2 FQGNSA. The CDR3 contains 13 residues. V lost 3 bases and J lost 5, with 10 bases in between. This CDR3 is CASSLAGKYGYTF. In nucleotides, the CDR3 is TGTGCCAGCAGCTTGGCAGGGAAGTATGGCTACACCTTC.

The CDR3 loop reads CASKPDWGSGDTQYF. The CDR3, as DNA: TGTGCCAGTAAACCAGATTGGGGGTCGGGAGATACGCAGTATTTT. V gene TRBV19 combines with J gene TRBJ2-3; D possibly uses TRBD1 or TRBD2 (5 bases each). Germline loops: CDR1 LNHDA, CDR2 SQIVND (reference sequence). With 7 bases removed from V and 5 bases from J, the gap between germline ends came to 19 bases. CDR3 length equals 15 residues.

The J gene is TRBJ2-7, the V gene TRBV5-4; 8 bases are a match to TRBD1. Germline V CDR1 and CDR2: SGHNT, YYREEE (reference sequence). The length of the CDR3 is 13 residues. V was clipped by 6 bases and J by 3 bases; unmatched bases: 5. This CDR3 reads CASTIDRGYEQYF. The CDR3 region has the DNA TGTGCCAGCACCATAGACAGGGGCTACGAGCAGTACTTC.

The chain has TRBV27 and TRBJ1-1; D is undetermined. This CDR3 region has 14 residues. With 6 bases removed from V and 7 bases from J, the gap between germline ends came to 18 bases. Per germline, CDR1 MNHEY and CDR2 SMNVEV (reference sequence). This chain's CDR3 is CASRAVPGGVEAFF. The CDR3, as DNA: TGTGCCAGCAGAGCCGTCCCGGGAGGAGTTGAAGCTTTCTTT.

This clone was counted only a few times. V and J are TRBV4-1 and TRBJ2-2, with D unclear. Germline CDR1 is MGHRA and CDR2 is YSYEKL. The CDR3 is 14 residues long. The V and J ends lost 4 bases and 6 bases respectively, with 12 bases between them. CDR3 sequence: CASSPDRTSGELFF. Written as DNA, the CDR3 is TGCGCCAGCAGCCCAGACCGGACGTCCGGGGAGCTGTTTTTT.

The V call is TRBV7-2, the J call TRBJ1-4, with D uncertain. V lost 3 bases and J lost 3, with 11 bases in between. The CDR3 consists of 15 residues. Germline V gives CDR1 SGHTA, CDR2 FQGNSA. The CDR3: CASSFHNEPNEKLFF. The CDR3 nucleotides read TGTGCCAGCAGCTTCCATAATGAACCTAATGAAAAACTGTTTTTT.

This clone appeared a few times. This CDR3 is CASSITYGELFF. DNA for the CDR3: TGTGCCAGCAGCATCACCTACGGGGAGCTGTTTTTT. This rearrangement joins TRBV7-2 to TRBJ2-2; D is unresolved. CDR1 SGHTA and CDR2 FQGNSA come from the germline V gene. The CDR3 has 12 residues. The V end lost 5 bases, the J end lost 7 bases, and 8 bases lay between the germline ends. Based on the CDR3 plus reference TRBV7-2 and TRBJ2-2, the full variable domain is GAGVSQSPSNKVTEKGKDVELRCDPISGHTALYWYRQSLGQGLEFLIYFQGNSAPDKSGLPSDRFSAERTGGSVSTLTIQRTQQEDSAVYLCASSITYGELFFGEGSRLTVL.